Shown below are 31 T cell receptor beta chains from a single sample sequenced in a study of early T cells in non-severe SARS-CoV-2 infection. TCRdb ran MiXCR on the 5' RACE reads and lists one entry per CDR3 protein. The sample records some 100,000 distinct CDR3 sequences, roughly 14% being singletons. Sequenced material: whole blood. The origin of the receptors is an adult who was a healthcare worker with PCR-confirmed SARS-CoV-2 infection or an uninfected control (not recorded which).

The chain carries TRBV9 and TRBJ1-4, with 7 bases fitting TRBD1. The CDR3 has 15 amino acids. The ends lost 0 bases at V and 7 bases at J; junction bases unmatched: 6. CDR1 is SGDLS, CDR2 YYNGEE, per germline. The chain's CDR3 is CASSVAETGSEKLFF. The CDR3 bases are TGTGCCAGCAGCGTAGCGGAGACAGGGAGTGAAAAACTGTTTTTT.

Comments on this clonotype: The conserved final phenylalanine or tryptophan is absent from the CDR3, which likely points to a read error. V usage is TRBV6-2 or TRBV6-3 and J usage is TRBJ2-1, with TRBD2 matching 8 bases. The CDR3 is made up of 14 amino acids. Germline V gene lookup returns CDR1 MNHEY and CDR2 SVGEGT. V was pared by 7 bases and J by 7 bases, with 9 bases of the junction left unmatched. In nucleotides, the CDR3 is TGTGCCAGCAACGGGGGGGCCGTGAGGAATGAGCAGTTCTCC. This sequence encodes CASNGGAVRNEQFS.

The chain recombines TRBV6-6 with TRBJ2-1; a possible D gene is TRBD1 (6 bases). V gave up 5 bases and J gave up 4 bases, with 30 bases separating them. This CDR3 region has 20 residues. Germline V gives CDR1 MNHNY, CDR2 SVGAGI (reference sequence). The CDR3 DNA follows: TGTGCCAGCAGTCCTCAGCATATGACAGGCCCAAAGGGGTTATACAATGAGCAGTTCTTC. It specifies CASSPQHMTGPKGLYNEQFF.

The chain combines TRBV27 with TRBJ2-2, with a possible D match to TRBD1 (9 bases). This CDR3 contains 17 residues. Trimming took off 5 bases at V and 7 bases at J, with 23 bases between the two ends. From germline, CDR1 is MNHEY and CDR2 SMNVEV (reference sequence). CDR3 bases: TGTGCCAGCAGTCCCCTTAGCGGGACAGGGAGAGGCGGGGAGCTGTTTTTT. Translation gives CASSPLSGTGRGGELFF.

This clonotype was observed many times. This sequence joins TRBV6-1 and TRBJ1-2; D is unresolved. The CDR3 consists of 11 residues. Trimming took off 1 base at V and 10 bases at J, with 7 bases between the two ends. The germline V gene encodes CDR1 MNHNS and CDR2 SASEGT. The chain's CDR3 is CASSEVRDYTF. The CDR3 DNA follows: TGTGCCAGCAGTGAAGTTCGGGACTACACCTTC.

This clonotype was picked up a small number of times. This CDR3 reads CASNSGQGTQYF. In DNA form, the CDR3 reads TGTGCCAGCAACTCAGGGCAGGGGACCCAGTACTTC. V is TRBV28 and J is TRBJ2-5; D perhaps matches TRBD1 (5 bases). This CDR3 contains 12 residues. Trimming removed 7 bases from V and 7 bases from J, with 13 bases in between. Germline loops: CDR1 MDHEN, CDR2 SYDVKM. Full variable domain (missing parts from reference TRBV28 and TRBJ2-5): DVKVTQSSRYLVKRTGEKVFLECVQDMDHENMFWYRQDPGLGLRLIYFSYDVKMKEKGDIPEGYSVSREKKERFSLILESASTNQTSMYLCASNSGQGTQYFGPGTRLLVL.

The chain carries TRBV9 and TRBJ2-1, with D possibly matching TRBD1 (5 bases). CDR1 is SGDLS, CDR2 YYNGEE, per germline. CDR3 size: 16 residues. Trimming removed 0 bases from V and 4 bases from J, with 14 bases in between. As DNA, the CDR3 is TGTGCCAGCAGCGTAGGAGTGGGGCAGGTGTACAATGAGCAGTTCTTC. It encodes CASSVGVGQVYNEQFF.

This clonotype was detected a few times. The chain couples TRBV7-6 to TRBJ2-1; D is unclear. V lost 5 bases and J 0 bases, leaving 11 bases between the germline ends. This CDR3 is 15 amino acids long. CDR1 SGHVS and CDR2 FNYEAQ come from the germline V gene. DNA for the CDR3: TGTGCCAGCAGCCCCGACATAAGCTCCTACAATGAGCAGTTCTTC. Its translation: CASSPDISSYNEQFF.

This clonotype was observed a few times. The rearrangement links TRBV5-1 to TRBJ1-1; 9 bases are a match to TRBD1. The CDR3 runs 15 residues. CDR1 SGHRS and CDR2 YFSETQ come from the germline V gene. V gave up 4 bases and J gave up 0 bases; unmatched junction bases: 4. DNA of the CDR3: TGCGCCAGCAGCATAGGACAGGGGTTGAACACTGAAGCTTTCTTT. Amino acids: CASSIGQGLNTEAFF.

The chain uses TRBV2 and TRBJ1-3; D gene unclear. Germline V lookup: CDR1 SNHLY, CDR2 FYNNEI. CDR3 length: 13 amino acids. Trimming removed 7 bases from V and 2 bases from J, with 9 bases in between. CDR3 bases: TGTGCCAGCAAGGAGGCAGCTGGAAACACCATATATTTT. Protein: CASKEAAGNTIYF.

This clonotype was observed many times. The gene calls are TRBV7-3 and TRBJ2-1, with TRBD2 matching over 13 bases. J was trimmed by 6 bases and V by 5 bases; bases with no gene match: 4. From germline, CDR1 is SGHTA and CDR2 FQGTGA. This CDR3 contains 15 residues. CDR3: CASSRGLAGVNEQFF. CDR3 DNA sequence: TGTGCCAGCAGCCGTGGACTAGCGGGGGTCAATGAGCAGTTCTTC.

CDR3 sequence: CASSTGDRGNIQYF. The CDR3 DNA reads as TGTGCCAGCAGTACCGGCGACAGGGGAAACATTCAGTACTTC. The V and J genes are TRBV28 and TRBJ2-4; TRBD1 agrees at 8 bases. The germline gives CDR1 MDHEN, CDR2 SYDVKM. The CDR3 spans 14 residues. Unmatched junction bases numbered 6, after V lost 5 bases and J lost 6 bases.

This clonotype was seen a single time. V usage is TRBV5-6 and J usage is TRBJ2-5; D tentatively fits TRBD1 or TRBD2 (5 bases each). The CDR3 sequence is 17 residues long. V lost 3 bases, J lost 1 base, and 19 bases lay in between. Germline lookup yields CDR1 SGHDT and CDR2 YYEEEE. The CDR3 region is CASSYLTTRGSQETQYF. CDR3 in DNA: TGTGCCAGCAGCTACCTCACCACACGGGGCAGCCAAGAGACCCAGTACTTC.

Only a few counts were recorded for this clonotype. This rearrangement joins TRBV7-9 to TRBJ1-1, with D uncertain. The CDR3 runs to 16 residues. The germline V gene has CDR1 SEHNR and CDR2 FQNEAQ (reference sequence). Trimming cost V 4 bases and J 1 base, with 16 bases left between them. For the CDR3, the DNA is TGTGCCAGCAGCTACCGGGTTTTGAGGCGGAACACTGAAGCTTTCTTT. Amino acids: CASSYRVLRRNTEAFF.

This clonotype has more than one count but fewer than ten. The chain links TRBV7-8 to TRBJ2-2, with D perhaps TRBD2 (6 bases). This CDR3 has 15 amino acids. V dropped 2 bases and J dropped 5 bases, with 12 bases sitting between them. Germline-derived CDR1 and CDR2 are SGHVS and FQNEAQ. CDR3 sequence: CASSLSGVGTGELFF. The DNA for the CDR3 is TGTGCCAGCAGCTTATCGGGGGTCGGGACCGGGGAGCTGTTTTTT.

The rearrangement joins TRBV30 to TRBJ1-6; D perhaps matches TRBD1 (6 bases). Germline V gives CDR1 GTSNPN, CDR2 SVGIG (reference sequence). There are 19 residues in the CDR3. Between the trimmed V and J ends, which lost 4 bases and 0 bases, there was a span of 22 bases. The DNA for the CDR3 is TGTGCCTGGAACCAAGGGACATTTTCTTCCAGCTCCTATAATTCACCCCTCCACTTT. Translation: CAWNQGTFSSSSYNSPLHF.

This clonotype was counted ten times or more. V is TRBV5-4 and J is TRBJ2-1, with 10 nucleotides matching TRBD2. The CDR3 covers 15 residues. Germline-derived CDR1 and CDR2 are SGHNT and YYREEE (reference sequence). Germline trimming cut 5 bases from V and 4 bases from J; bases unmatched to any gene: 6. CDR3 residues: CASSYPSGGYNEQFF. Written as DNA, the CDR3 is TGTGCCAGCAGTTACCCTAGCGGGGGTTACAATGAGCAGTTCTTC.

This clonotype was observed a handful of times. The V call is TRBV27, the J call TRBJ2-5; D may correspond to TRBD1 or TRBD2 (6 bases each). CDR1 is MNHEY and CDR2 is SMNVEV in the germline V gene (reference sequence). V lost 2 bases and J 4 bases, leaving 8 bases between the germline ends. The CDR3 is 13 residues long. CDR3 loop: CASSLEGGETQYF. As DNA, the CDR3 is TGTGCCAGCAGTTTAGAGGGGGGAGAGACCCAGTACTTC.

This clonotype appeared a single time. The chain recombines TRBV2 with TRBJ2-3; D is unresolved. The CDR3 has 12 residues. Germline CDR1 is SNHLY and CDR2 is FYNNEI. V was cut by 6 bases and J by 6 bases, with 10 bases left in between. Written as DNA, the CDR3 is TGTGCCAGCAGGAGATACGTGGATACGCAGTATTTT. It yields the protein CASRRYVDTQYF.

This clonotype was observed at least ten times. The V call is TRBV5-4, the J call TRBJ2-3, with D perhaps matching TRBD1 (5 bases). This CDR3 comprises 17 residues. V lost 0 bases to trimming and J lost 0 bases, with 14 bases between them. Germline loops: CDR1 SGHNT, CDR2 YYREEE (reference sequence). CDR3 region: CASSLGGALSSTDTQYF. The CDR3 region has the DNA TGTGCCAGCAGCTTGGGTGGGGCTTTATCTAGCACAGATACGCAGTATTTT.

This chain links TRBV29-1 with TRBJ2-1; 7 bases match TRBD2. Looked up from germline, CDR1 is SQVTM and CDR2 is ANQGSEA. V lost 7 bases, J lost 1 base, and 7 bases stayed unmatched. The CDR3 is 14 amino acids. In DNA form, the CDR3 reads TGCAGCGCCGCTAGAGCGGGATCCTACAATGAGCAGTTCTTC. It is translated as CSAARAGSYNEQFF.

This rearrangement joins TRBV29-1 to TRBJ1-1; TRBD1 is a possible D gene (6 bases). CDR3 length: 12 residues. CDR1 is SQVTM and CDR2 is ANQGSEA in the germline V gene. V was cut by 7 bases and J by 1 base, with 10 bases left in between. CDR3 nucleotide sequence: TGCAGCGGCCTGACAGGGAACACTGAAGCTTTCTTT. Its protein is CSGLTGNTEAFF.

This clonotype has more than one count but fewer than ten. This chain's CDR3 is CASSEQVRNSPLHF. The CDR3 nucleotides are TGTGCCAGCAGTGAACAGGTTCGAAATTCACCCCTCCACTTT. The rearrangement uses TRBV6-4 and TRBJ1-6, with TRBD1 as a possible D gene (5 bases). The V end was cut by 3 bases, the J end by 7 bases, with 10 bases between. The CDR3 loop spans 14 amino acids. Germline lookup yields CDR1 MRHNA and CDR2 SNTAGT.

The gene calls are TRBV30 and TRBJ1-4, with 7 bases aligning to TRBD1. CDR1 is GTSNPN and CDR2 is SVGIG in the germline V gene (reference sequence). V dropped 2 bases and J dropped 6; count of bases not matched to a gene: 6. CDR3 length equals 14 residues. In nucleotides, the CDR3 is TGTGCCTGGAGTCGAGGGGGCTCGGATGAAAAACTGTTTTTT. It encodes CAWSRGGSDEKLFF.

This clonotype showed up just a few times. The V gene is TRBV9, the J gene TRBJ2-3; 7 bases are a match to TRBD2. CDR1 SGDLS and CDR2 YYNGEE come from the germline V gene. The CDR3 extends over 15 amino acids. V dropped 5 bases and J dropped 1; count of bases not matched to a gene: 7. The DNA for the CDR3 is TGTGCCAGCAGAGCTGGACTAGTAGGCACAGATACGCAGTATTTT. Translation: CASRAGLVGTDTQYF.

In its sample, this clonotype was seen a few times. J is TRBJ1-5 and V is TRBV6-6; D is undetermined. Germline CDR1 MNHNY, CDR2 SVGAGI (reference sequence). This CDR3 is built from 14 residues. V was clipped by 6 bases and J by 5 bases, with 14 bases between them. In DNA, the CDR3 is TGTGCCAGCAGAGGGTTACGGAAAGATCAGCCCCAGCATTTT. It translates to CASRGLRKDQPQHF.

V gene TRBV29-1 combines with J gene TRBJ2-5; the match to TRBD2 covers 11 bases. Germline V gene sequence: CDR1 SQVTM, CDR2 ANQGSEA. V shed 3 bases, J shed 2 bases, and the junction held 2 bases outside the gene matches. The CDR3 has 14 residues. The CDR3 reads CSVDLAGGQETQYF. The CDR3 coding sequence is TGCAGCGTTGATCTAGCGGGGGGACAAGAGACCCAGTACTTC.

J is TRBJ1-2 and V is TRBV4-1; 8 bases map to TRBD1. V shed 2 bases and J 6 bases; nucleotides not matched to a gene: 8. CDR3 size: 15 residues. The germline CDR1 and CDR2 sequences are MGHRA and YSYEKL. The CDR3 reads CASSQPMTGANGYTF. CDR3 coding DNA: TGCGCCAGCAGCCAACCGATGACAGGGGCGAATGGCTACACCTTC.

This sequence joins TRBV29-1 and TRBJ2-3, with D uncertain. Germline CDR1 reads SQVTM; CDR2 reads ANQGSEA. The germline V and J ends were trimmed by 8 bases and 4 bases, with 16 bases remaining between them. This CDR3 is 13 amino acids long. DNA of the CDR3: TGCAGCCTTTACGTGACCGACCCAGATACGCAGTATTTT. Its translation is CSLYVTDPDTQYF.

This clonotype was seen at least ten times. The chain couples TRBV2 to TRBJ2-2; D is possibly TRBD1 (6 bases). Looked up from germline, CDR1 is SNHLY and CDR2 is FYNNEI. The CDR3 is made up of 15 amino acids. The V and J ends lost 6 bases and 2 bases respectively, with 13 bases between them. The CDR3 region is CASRSTGTNTGELFF. In DNA form, the CDR3 reads TGTGCCAGCAGGTCGACAGGAACCAACACCGGGGAGCTGTTTTTT.

CDR3 amino acids: CASSNTPGQGGYTF. Here the CDR3 DNA reads TGCGCCAGCAGCAATACTCCCGGACAGGGTGGCTACACCTTC. This chain connects TRBV5-1 to TRBJ1-2; 8 bases match TRBD1. The CDR3 has 14 amino acids. Germline CDR1 SGHRS, CDR2 YFSETQ. The V gene end was trimmed by 4 bases and the J gene end by 7 bases; junction bases not matched to a gene: 9.